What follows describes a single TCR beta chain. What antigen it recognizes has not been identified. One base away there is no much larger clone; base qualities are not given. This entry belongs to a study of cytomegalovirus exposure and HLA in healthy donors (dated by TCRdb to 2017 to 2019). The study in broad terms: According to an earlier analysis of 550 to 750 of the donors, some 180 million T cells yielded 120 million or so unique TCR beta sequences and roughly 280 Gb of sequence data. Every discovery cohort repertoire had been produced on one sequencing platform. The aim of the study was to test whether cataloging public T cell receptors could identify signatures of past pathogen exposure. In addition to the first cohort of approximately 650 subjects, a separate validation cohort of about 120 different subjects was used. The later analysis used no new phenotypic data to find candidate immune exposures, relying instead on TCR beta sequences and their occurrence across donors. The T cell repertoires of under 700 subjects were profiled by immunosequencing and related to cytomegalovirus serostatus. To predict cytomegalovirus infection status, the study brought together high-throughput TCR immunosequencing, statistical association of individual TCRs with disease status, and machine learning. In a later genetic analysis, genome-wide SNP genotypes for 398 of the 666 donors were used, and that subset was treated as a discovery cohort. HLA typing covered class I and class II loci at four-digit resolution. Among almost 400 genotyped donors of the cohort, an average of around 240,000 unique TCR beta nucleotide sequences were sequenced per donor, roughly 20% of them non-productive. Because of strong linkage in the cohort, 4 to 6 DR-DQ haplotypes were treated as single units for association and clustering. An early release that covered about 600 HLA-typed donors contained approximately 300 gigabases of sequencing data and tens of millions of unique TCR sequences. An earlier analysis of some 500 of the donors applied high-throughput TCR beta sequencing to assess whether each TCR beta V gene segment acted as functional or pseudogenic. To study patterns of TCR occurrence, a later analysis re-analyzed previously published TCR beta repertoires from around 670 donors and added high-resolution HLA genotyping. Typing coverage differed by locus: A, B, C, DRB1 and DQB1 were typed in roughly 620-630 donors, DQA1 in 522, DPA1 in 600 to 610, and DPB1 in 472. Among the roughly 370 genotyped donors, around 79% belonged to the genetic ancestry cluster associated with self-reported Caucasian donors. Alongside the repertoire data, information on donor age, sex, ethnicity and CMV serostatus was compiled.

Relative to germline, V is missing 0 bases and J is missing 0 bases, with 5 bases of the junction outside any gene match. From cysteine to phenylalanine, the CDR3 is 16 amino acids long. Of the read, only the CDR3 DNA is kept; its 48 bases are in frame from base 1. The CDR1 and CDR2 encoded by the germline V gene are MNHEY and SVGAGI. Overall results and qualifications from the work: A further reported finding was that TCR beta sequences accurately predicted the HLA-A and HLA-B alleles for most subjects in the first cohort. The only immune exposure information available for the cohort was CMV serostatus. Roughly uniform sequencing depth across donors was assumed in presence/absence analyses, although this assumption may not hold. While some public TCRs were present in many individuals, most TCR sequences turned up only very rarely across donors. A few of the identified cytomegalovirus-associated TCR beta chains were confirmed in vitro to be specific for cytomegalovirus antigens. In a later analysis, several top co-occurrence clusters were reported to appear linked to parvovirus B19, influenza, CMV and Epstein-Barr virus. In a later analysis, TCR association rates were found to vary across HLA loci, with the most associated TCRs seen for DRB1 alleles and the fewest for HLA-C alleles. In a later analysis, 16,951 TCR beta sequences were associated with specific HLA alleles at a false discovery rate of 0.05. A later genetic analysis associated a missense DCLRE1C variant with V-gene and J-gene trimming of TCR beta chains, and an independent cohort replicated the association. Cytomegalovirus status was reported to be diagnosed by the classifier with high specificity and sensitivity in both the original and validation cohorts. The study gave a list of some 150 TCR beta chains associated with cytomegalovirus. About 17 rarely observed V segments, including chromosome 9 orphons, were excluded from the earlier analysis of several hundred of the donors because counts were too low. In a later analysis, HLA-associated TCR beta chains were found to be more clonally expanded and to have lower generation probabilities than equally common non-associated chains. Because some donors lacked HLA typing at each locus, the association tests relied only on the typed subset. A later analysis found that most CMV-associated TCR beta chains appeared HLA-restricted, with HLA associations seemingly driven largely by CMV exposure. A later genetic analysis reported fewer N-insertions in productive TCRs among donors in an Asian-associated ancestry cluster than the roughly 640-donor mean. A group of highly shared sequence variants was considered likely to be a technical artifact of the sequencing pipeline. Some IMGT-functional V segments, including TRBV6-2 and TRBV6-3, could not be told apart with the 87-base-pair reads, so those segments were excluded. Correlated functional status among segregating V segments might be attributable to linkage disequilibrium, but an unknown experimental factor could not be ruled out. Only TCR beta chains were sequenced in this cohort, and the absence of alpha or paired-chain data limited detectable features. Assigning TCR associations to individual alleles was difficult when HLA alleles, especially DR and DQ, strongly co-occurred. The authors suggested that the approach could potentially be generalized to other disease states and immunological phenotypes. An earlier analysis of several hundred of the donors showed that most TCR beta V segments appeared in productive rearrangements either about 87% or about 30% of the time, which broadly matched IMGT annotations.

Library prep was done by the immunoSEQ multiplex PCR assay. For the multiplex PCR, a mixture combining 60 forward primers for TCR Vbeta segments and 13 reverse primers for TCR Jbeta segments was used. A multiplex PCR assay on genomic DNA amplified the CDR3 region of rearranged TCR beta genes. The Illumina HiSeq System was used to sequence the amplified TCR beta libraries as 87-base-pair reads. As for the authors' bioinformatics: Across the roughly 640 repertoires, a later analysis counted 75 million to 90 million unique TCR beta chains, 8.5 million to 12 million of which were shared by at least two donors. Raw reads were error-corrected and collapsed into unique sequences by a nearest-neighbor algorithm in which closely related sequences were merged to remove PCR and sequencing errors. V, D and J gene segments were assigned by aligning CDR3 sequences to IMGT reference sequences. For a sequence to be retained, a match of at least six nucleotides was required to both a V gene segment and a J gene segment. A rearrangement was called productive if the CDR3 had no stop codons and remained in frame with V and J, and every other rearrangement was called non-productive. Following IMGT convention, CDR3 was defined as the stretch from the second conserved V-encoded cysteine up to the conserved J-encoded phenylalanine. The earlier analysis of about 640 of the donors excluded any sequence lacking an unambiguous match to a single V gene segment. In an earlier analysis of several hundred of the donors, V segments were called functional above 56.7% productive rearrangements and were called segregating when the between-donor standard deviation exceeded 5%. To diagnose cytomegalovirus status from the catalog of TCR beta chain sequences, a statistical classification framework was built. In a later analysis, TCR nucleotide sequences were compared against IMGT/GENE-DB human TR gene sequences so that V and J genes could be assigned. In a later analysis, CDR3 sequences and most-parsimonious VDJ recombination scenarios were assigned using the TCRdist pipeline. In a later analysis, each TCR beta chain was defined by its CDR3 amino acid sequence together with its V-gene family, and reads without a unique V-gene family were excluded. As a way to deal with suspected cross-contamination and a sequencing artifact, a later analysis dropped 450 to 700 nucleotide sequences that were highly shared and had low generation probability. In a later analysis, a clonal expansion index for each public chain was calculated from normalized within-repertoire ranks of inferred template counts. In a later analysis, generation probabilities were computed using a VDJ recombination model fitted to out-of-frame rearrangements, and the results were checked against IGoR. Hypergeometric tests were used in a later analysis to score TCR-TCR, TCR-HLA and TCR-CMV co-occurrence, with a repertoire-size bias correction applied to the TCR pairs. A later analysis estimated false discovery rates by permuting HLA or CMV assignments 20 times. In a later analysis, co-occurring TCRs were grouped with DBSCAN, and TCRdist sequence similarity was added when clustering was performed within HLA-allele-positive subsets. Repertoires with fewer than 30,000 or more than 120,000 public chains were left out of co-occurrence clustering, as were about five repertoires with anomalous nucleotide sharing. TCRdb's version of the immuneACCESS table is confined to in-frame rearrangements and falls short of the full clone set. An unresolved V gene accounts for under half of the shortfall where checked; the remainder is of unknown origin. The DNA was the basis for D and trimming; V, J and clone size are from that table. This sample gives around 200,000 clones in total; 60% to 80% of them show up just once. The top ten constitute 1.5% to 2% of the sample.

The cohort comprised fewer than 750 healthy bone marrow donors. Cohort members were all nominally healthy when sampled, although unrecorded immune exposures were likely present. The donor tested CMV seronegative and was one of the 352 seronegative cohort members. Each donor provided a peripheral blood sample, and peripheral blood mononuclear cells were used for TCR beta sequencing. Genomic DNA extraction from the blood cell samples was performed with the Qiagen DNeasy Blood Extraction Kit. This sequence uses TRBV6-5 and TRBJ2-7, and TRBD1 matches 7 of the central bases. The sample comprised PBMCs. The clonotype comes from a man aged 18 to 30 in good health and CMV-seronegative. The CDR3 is CASSYSMTGSSYEQYF. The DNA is TGTGCCAGCAGTTACTCTATGACAGGGAGCTCCTACGAGCAGTACTTC.